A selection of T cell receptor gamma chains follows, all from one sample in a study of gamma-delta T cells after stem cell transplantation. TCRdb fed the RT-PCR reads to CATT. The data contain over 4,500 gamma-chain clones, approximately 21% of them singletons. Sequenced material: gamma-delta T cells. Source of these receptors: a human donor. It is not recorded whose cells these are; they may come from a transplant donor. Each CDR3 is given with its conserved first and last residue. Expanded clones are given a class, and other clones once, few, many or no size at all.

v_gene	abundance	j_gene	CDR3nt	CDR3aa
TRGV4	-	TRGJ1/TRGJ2	TGTGCCACCTGGGATGGGCTCGGGTTCTATAAGAAACTCTTT	CATWDGLGFYKKLF
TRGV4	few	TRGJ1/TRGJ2	TGTGCCACCTGGGGCGGATATTATAAGAAACTCTTT	CATWGGYYKKLF
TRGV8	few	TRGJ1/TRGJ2	TGTGCCACCTGGGGTTATAAGAAACTCTTT	CATWGYKKLF
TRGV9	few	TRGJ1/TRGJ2	TGTGCCTTGTGGGAGGTGCAAAGTTTTAGTTATAAGAAACTCTTT	CALWEVQSFSYKKLF
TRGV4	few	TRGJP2	TGTGCCACCTGGGGATATAGTAGTGATTGGATCAAGACGTTT	CATWGYSSDWIKTF
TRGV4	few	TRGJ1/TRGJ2	TGTGCCACCTGGCCTTCTTATTATAAGAAACTCTTT	CATWPSYYKKLF
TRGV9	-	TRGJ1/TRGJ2	TGTGCCTTGTGGGAGGCTAATTATTATAAGAAACTCTTT	CALWEANYYKKLF
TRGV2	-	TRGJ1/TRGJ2	TGTGCCACCTGGGACGGGCGCTGTAAGAAACTCTTT	CATWDGRCKKLF
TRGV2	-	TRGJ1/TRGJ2	TGTGCCACCTGGGACGGCCAGAAGAAACTCTTT	CATWDGQKKLF
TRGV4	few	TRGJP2	TGTGCCACCTGGGATCATAGTAGTGATTGGATCAAGACGTTT	CATWDHSSDWIKTF